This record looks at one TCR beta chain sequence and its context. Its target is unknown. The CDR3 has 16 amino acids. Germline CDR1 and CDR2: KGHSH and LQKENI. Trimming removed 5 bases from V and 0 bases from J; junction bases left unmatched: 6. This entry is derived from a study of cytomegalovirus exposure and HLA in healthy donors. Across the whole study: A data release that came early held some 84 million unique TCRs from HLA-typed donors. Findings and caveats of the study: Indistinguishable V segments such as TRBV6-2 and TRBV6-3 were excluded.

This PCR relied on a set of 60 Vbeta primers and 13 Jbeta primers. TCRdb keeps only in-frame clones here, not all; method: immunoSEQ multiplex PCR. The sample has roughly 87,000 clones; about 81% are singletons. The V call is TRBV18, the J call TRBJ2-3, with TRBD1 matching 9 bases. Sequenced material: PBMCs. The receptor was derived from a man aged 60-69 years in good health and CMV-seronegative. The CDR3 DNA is TGTGCCAGCTCAAATGGACAGGGGACTAGCACAGATACGCAGTATTTT. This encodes CASSNGQGTSTDTQYF.